This T cell receptor (beta chain) came from a study of beta chain features in type 1 diabetes. The sample holds a few counts of this clone. Its specificity is not known. Study-level findings and limits: The VDJ junctions of type 1 diabetes patients carried fewer insertions and more deletions. There was a moderate but significant shortening of TCRB CDR3s in all four CD4+ subsets of Type 1 diabetes patients.

Isolated RNA was reverse transcribed in full, so expressed TCRB transcripts were sequenced. Profiling relied on immunoSEQ multiplex PCR, and the TCRdb table lists in-frame clones only, not all of them. The sample lists about 400,000 clones, over 10% seen once, with about 0.01% in the top ten. There are 14 residues in the CDR3. V lost 3 bases, J lost 4 bases, and 10 bases lay in between. Germline CDR1 LNHDA, CDR2 SQIVND (reference sequence). The TCR was taken from a young woman with type 1 diabetes. The chain employs TRBV19 and TRBJ2-1; D unclear. Source material: naive CD4+ T cells from blood. Here the CDR3 reads CASSMGSKYNEQFF. The CDR3 DNA sequence: TGTGCCAGTAGTATGGGTAGCAAATACAATGAGCAGTTCTTC.